These 20 T cell receptor beta chains share one sample of origin, sequenced in a study of blood T cells in healthy people across ages. Using a J-beta primer mix together with a sample-barcoded 5' primer, a second PCR was run for roughly 7 to 11 cycles. TCRdb reanalysed the 5' RACE reads using MiXCR and keeps one entry per CDR3 protein. The sample has hundreds of thousands of distinct CDR3 sequences, roughly 53% seen once. Sample: blood. Receptors were obtained from a man aged 55-75 years in good health.

The genes are TRBV5-1 and TRBJ1-1, with D uncertain. The germline CDR1 and CDR2 sequences are SGHRS and YFSETQ. CDR3 length equals 15 residues. The V gene lost 5 bases and the J gene lost 4 bases, with 18 bases spanning the gap. CDR3 bases: TGCGCCAGCAGTCCTGTTGGGAGCGAGAGCACTGAAGCTTTCTTT. Amino acid sequence: CASSPVGSESTEAFF.

The rearrangement joins TRBV20-1 to TRBJ2-7; D not resolved. The last part of the DNA fits TRBJ2-5 better; the J call may be wrong. Germline CDR1 and CDR2: DFQATT and SNEGSKA (reference sequence). The CDR3 sequence is 14 residues long. The CDR3 sequence: CSARVRSLQETQYF. CDR3 bases: TGCAGTGCTAGAGTCCGTTCCCTTCAAGAGACCCAGTACTTC.

This chain connects TRBV5-1 to TRBJ1-4, with TRBD1 identical over 7 bases. The germline gives CDR1 SGHRS, CDR2 YFSETQ. There are 15 residues in the CDR3. V was pared by 3 bases and J by 2 bases, with 4 bases of the junction left unmatched. The CDR3: CASSWTTGTNEKLFF. DNA for the CDR3: TGCGCCAGCAGCTGGACGACAGGGACTAATGAAAAACTGTTTTTT.

The J gene is TRBJ2-2, the V gene TRBV29-1; 12 bases line up with TRBD1. The CDR3 totals 16 residues. The germline V gene has CDR1 SQVTM and CDR2 ANQGSEA. Trimming took 5 bases from V and 3 from J; bases not matched to a gene: 7. The CDR3 loop reads CSVSGTGGLDTGELFF. The CDR3 nucleotides read TGCAGCGTTTCCGGGACAGGGGGCCTGGACACCGGGGAGCTGTTTTTT.

V gene TRBV7-2 combines with J gene TRBJ2-5; 12 bases align to TRBD1. CDR1 and CDR2 from the germline V gene are SGHTA and FQGNSA. Trimming cost V 5 bases and J 0 bases; bases outside gene matches: 10. The length of the CDR3 is 18 residues. CDR3 nucleotides: TGTGCCAGCAGCGGGGAGGGACAGGGGGCTGGTTACCAAGAGACCCAGTACTTC. Translated, it gives CASSGEGQGAGYQETQYF.

The chain joins TRBV19 to TRBJ1-1; tentatively, D is TRBD1 (6 bases). Germline loops: CDR1 LNHDA, CDR2 SQIVND (reference sequence). CDR3 length equals 15 residues. The V gene lost 2 bases and the J gene lost 1 base, with 11 bases spanning the gap. The CDR3 DNA reads TGTGCCAGTAGTATACGGGGCAGGGGGAACACTGAAGCTTTCTTT. Its translation is CASSIRGRGNTEAFF.

The chain employs TRBV5-1 and TRBJ1-2; D perhaps matches TRBD1 (5 bases). Trimming took off 0 bases at V and 4 bases at J, with 10 bases between the two ends. Germline V lookup: CDR1 SGHRS, CDR2 YFSETQ. The CDR3 runs to 14 residues. The DNA of the CDR3 is TGCGCCAGCAGCTTGGTGCAGGGCGGCTATGGCTACACCTTC. Protein: CASSLVQGGYGYTF.

This rearrangement joins TRBV6-5 to TRBJ1-2, with 8 bases lining up with TRBD1. The germline V gene has CDR1 MNHEY and CDR2 SVGAGI. The CDR3 runs 14 residues. J lost 8 bases, V lost 5 bases, and 10 bases had no gene match. The CDR3 reads CASSAEDRVNGYTF. For the CDR3, the DNA is TGTGCCAGCAGTGCCGAGGACAGGGTGAACGGCTACACCTTC.

V gene TRBV20-1 combines with J gene TRBJ2-3; D unclear. The germline V gene has CDR1 DFQATT and CDR2 SNEGSKA (reference sequence). This CDR3 spans 12 amino acids. Trimming cost V 1 base and J 5 bases, with 7 bases left between them. CDR3 in amino acids: CSARVMLDTQYF. The CDR3 DNA follows: TGCAGTGCTAGAGTCATGTTAGATACGCAGTATTTT.

The chain has TRBV7-9 and TRBJ1-1; no reliable D call. The CDR3 consists of 15 residues. Between the trimmed V and J ends, which lost 3 bases and 0 bases, there was a span of 11 bases. The germline gives CDR1 SEHNR, CDR2 FQNEAQ (reference sequence). Written as DNA, the CDR3 is TGTGCCAGCAGCTTGTCTTCCCCTATGAACACTGAAGCTTTCTTT. Translation: CASSLSSPMNTEAFF.

This clonotype appeared once. This chain connects TRBV20-1 to TRBJ2-5; TRBD2 aligns across 11 bases. The closer fit of TRBJ2-7 to the DNA end suggests the J call may be wrong. The CDR3 sequence is 14 residues long. CDR1 is DFQATT, CDR2 SNEGSKA, per germline (reference sequence). This chain's CDR3 is CSARTSGSTYEQYF. The DNA for the CDR3 is TGCAGTGCGCGGACTAGCGGGTCAACCTACGAGCAGTACTTC.

The chain uses TRBV21-1 and TRBJ2-5; the tabulated D call, TRBD1, remains unverified against the DNA. The DNA end lines up better with TRBJ2-7; the J call may be wrong. TRBV21-1 is a documented pseudogene. The length of the CDR3 is 17 residues. The CDR3 DNA follows: TGTGCCAGCAGCAAACCAAGGGAGGGCAGGGGGCCCTACGAGCAGTACTTC. It codes for CASSKPREGRGPYEQYF.

This clonotype appeared a few times. V and J are TRBV7-9 and TRBJ1-6; D perhaps matches TRBD1 (5 bases). Per the germline V gene, CDR1 is SEHNR and CDR2 is FQNEAQ (reference sequence). V gave up 5 bases and J gave up 7 bases, with 15 bases separating them. The CDR3 has 15 amino acids. CDR3 nucleotides: TGTGCCAGCAGCCCGGGGAGTTGGGGGAATTCACCCCTCCACTTT. Protein sequence: CASSPGSWGNSPLHF.

The chain uses TRBV5-1 and TRBJ1-2, with 8 bases lining up with TRBD1. V trimming: 0 bases; J trimming: 4 bases; junction bases outside the gene matches: 5. This CDR3 contains 15 residues. Germline V gene lookup returns CDR1 SGHRS and CDR2 YFSETQ. The CDR3 reads CASSLGGQGTYGYTF. CDR3 nucleotide sequence: TGCGCCAGCAGCTTGGGCGGACAGGGAACCTATGGCTACACCTTC.

A note on this clonotype: A much larger clone lies one base from this, so it may be a read error. This rearrangement joins TRBV20-1 to TRBJ2-5; D not certain. Germline V gene sequence: CDR1 DFQATT, CDR2 SNEGSKA (reference sequence). This CDR3 spans 10 amino acids. V was clipped by 5 bases and J by 11 bases, with 12 bases between them. The CDR3 coding sequence is TGCAGTGCTCAGTGGAATGAGCAGTACTTC. It yields the protein CSAQWNEQYF.

This clonotype has a handful of counts. V gene TRBV6-6 combines with J gene TRBJ2-1; D possibly uses TRBD1 or TRBD2 (6 bases each). Germline V gene lookup returns CDR1 MNHNY and CDR2 SVGAGI (reference sequence). V gave up 6 bases and J gave up 2 bases, with 14 bases separating them. The CDR3 consists of 15 residues. This chain's CDR3 is CASSNKGGAYNEQFF. CDR3 in DNA: TGTGCCAGCAGCAATAAGGGGGGCGCCTACAATGAGCAGTTCTTC.

The table lists this clonotype with a few counts. The V gene is TRBV27, the J gene TRBJ2-6; TRBD2 is a possible D gene (6 bases). V shed 4 bases and J shed 1 base, with 17 bases lying between them. Germline assignment: CDR1 MNHEY and CDR2 SMNVEV (reference sequence). The CDR3 has 18 residues. CDR3 sequence reads: CASSWRARGVSGANVLTF. CDR3 bases: TGTGCCAGCAGTTGGAGGGCTAGAGGGGTTTCTGGGGCCAACGTCCTGACTTTC.

This chain uses TRBV14 with TRBJ2-3; 9 nucleotides align to TRBD2. This CDR3 region has 15 residues. After removal of 10 bases from V and 2 bases from J, the junction contained 10 bases not matched to a gene. CDR1 is SGHDN and CDR2 is FVKESK in the germline V gene. The CDR3 DNA sequence: TGTGCCACCGCCTATAGCGGGGGCTTCACAGATACGCAGTATTTT. Protein sequence: CATAYSGGFTDTQYF. The full variable domain, with the rest looked up from reference TRBV14 and TRBJ2-3, is EAGVTQFPSHSVIEKGQTVTLRCDPISGHDNLYWYRRVMGKEIKFLLHFVKESKQDESGMPNNRFLAERTGGTYSTLKVQPAELEDSGVYFCATAYSGGFTDTQYFGPGTRLTVL.

This clonotype showed up just once. It may be a read error: a sequence one base away is much more abundant. This rearrangement joins TRBV4-2 to TRBJ2-6; D is perhaps TRBD2 (6 bases). Germline values: CDR1 LGHNA, CDR2 YNFKEQ. The V and J ends lost 1 base and 1 base respectively, with 11 bases between them. This CDR3 comprises 17 residues. The CDR3: CASSQGQGGSGANVLTF. DNA for the CDR3: TGTGCCAGCAGCCAAGGCCAGGGAGGTTCTGGGGCCAACGTCCTGACTTTC.

This clonotype was recorded many times. The junction departs from the called germline gene at one end, perhaps through a read error. J is TRBJ2-3 and V is TRBV5-1, with D hard to call. Germline V lookup: CDR1 SGHRS, CDR2 YFSETQ. The CDR3 length is 12 residues. CDR3 loop: CASSLGADTQYF. DNA for the CDR3: TGTGCCAGCAGCTTAGGTGCAGATACGCAGTATTTT.